The 8 T cell receptor beta chains in this list originate from one sample, sequenced in a study of blood T cell repertoires in COVID-19. Produced via immunoSEQ multiplex PCR; TCRdb's table is partial and in-frame only. This sample has over 30,000 clones; 77% occur once, and the top ten carry around 16%. The specimen was peripheral blood. These receptors were taken from a human donor in a cohort sampled during active COVID-19.

The rearrangement joins TRBV2 to TRBJ2-3, with 9 bases aligning to TRBD1. V dropped 5 bases and J dropped 0; count of bases not matched to a gene: 6. The CDR3 sequence is 16 residues long. Per germline, CDR1 SNHLY and CDR2 FYNNEI. The CDR3 DNA reads TGTGCCAGCAGTAGTCCCGGGACAGGGAGCACAGATACGCAGTATTTT. Protein product: CASSSPGTGSTDTQYF.

The chain links TRBV24-1 to TRBJ2-2, with 9 bases identical to TRBD1. The junction had 6 bases not matched to a gene; V was cut back by 4 bases and J by 4 bases. CDR1 is KGHDR, CDR2 SFDVKD, per germline. The length of the CDR3 is 16 residues. The CDR3 nucleotides read TGTGCCACCAGTGACACAGGGGGCTTAGGCACCGGGGAGCTGTTTTTT. It yields the protein CATSDTGGLGTGELFF.

V gene TRBV7-2 combines with J gene TRBJ2-7, with D unclear. Looked up from germline, CDR1 is SGHTA and CDR2 is FQGNSA. The germline V and J ends were trimmed by 1 base and 5 bases, with 18 bases remaining between them. This CDR3 region has 16 residues. The CDR3 DNA is TGTGCCAGCAGCTTAGGGGCAACTTTCGCGCAAAACGAGCAGTACTTC. Protein sequence: CASSLGATFAQNEQYF.

V gene TRBV6-1 combines with J gene TRBJ2-1, with TRBD1 as a possible D gene (6 bases). Trimming stripped 2 bases from V and 13 bases from J, with 12 bases between. CDR1 and CDR2 (germline): MNHNS, SASEGT. CDR3 length equals 12 residues. The CDR3 sequence: CASSESVGTQFF. CDR3 DNA: TGTGCCAGCAGTGAAAGCGTGGGGACACAGTTCTTC.

The chain is built from TRBV11-2 and TRBJ2-7; 8 bases align to TRBD1. V lost 5 bases to trimming and J lost 6 bases; unmatched junction nucleotides: 12. The CDR3 sequence is 15 residues long. Germline V gene data show CDR1 as SGHAT and CDR2 as FQNNGV. The DNA of the CDR3 is TGTGCCAGCAGCCCTAACCGGGACAGGACTCGCGAGCAGTACTTC. It specifies CASSPNRDRTREQYF. The variable domain in full, with the rest retrieved from reference TRBV11-2 and TRBJ2-7, is EAGVAQSPRYKIIEKRQSVAFWCNPISGHATLYWYQQILGQGPKLLIQFQNNGVVDDSQLPKDRFSAERLKGVDSTLKIQPAKLEDSAVYLCASSPNRDRTREQYFGPGTRLTVT.

This clone was observed a few times. This chain connects TRBV6-5 to TRBJ1-6; D not resolved. Between the trimmed V and J ends, which lost 7 bases and 9 bases, there was a span of 7 bases. CDR3 length: 11 amino acids. CDR1 is MNHEY, CDR2 SVGAGI, per germline. CDR3 coding DNA: TGTGCCAGCACCAGAAGTTCACCCCTCCACTTT. It yields the protein CASTRSSPLHF.

This rearrangement joins TRBV4-1 to TRBJ2-1, with TRBD2 matching over 13 bases. The V segment lost 1 base and the J segment 3 bases; nucleotides outside the gene matches: 3. This CDR3 spans 17 amino acids. Looked up from germline, CDR1 is MGHRA and CDR2 is YSYEKL. This chain's CDR3 is CASSQGTSGGLYNEQFF. The CDR3, as DNA: TGCGCCAGCAGCCAAGGGACTAGCGGGGGACTCTACAATGAGCAGTTCTTC.

The V and J genes are TRBV29-1 and TRBJ1-2; D may be TRBD1 (5 bases). Germline lookup yields CDR1 SQVTM and CDR2 ANQGSEA. V was clipped by 4 bases and J by 7 bases, with 10 bases between them. The CDR3 has 11 residues. The DNA of the CDR3 is TGCAGCGTTGCGGTGGGGGGTGGCTACACCTTC. This codes for CSVAVGGGYTF.